This section outlines one T cell receptor beta chain sequence together with its context. The CDR3 sequence is 17 residues long. Germline CDR1 and CDR2: SGDLS and YYNGEE. J was trimmed by 5 bases and V by 3 bases; bases with no gene match: 13. This sample is part of a study of blood T cells in healthy people across ages. The authors ran a second PCR of about 7 to 12 cycles using a sample-barcoded 5' primer and a J-beta primer mix. Each cDNA molecule was tagged by a template-switch adaptor with 12 random nucleotides. TCRdb re-called the 5' RACE reads through MiXCR, storing one row per CDR3 protein. The data show 1.4 million to 1.5 million distinct CDR3 sequences, with roughly 40% seen just once and 7% to 9.5% held by the top ten.

The genes are TRBV9 and TRBJ2-2; 7 bases agree with TRBD2. What was sequenced was blood. The source is a woman aged 18-35 years in good health. The CDR3 spells CASSGVAGRIITGELFF. The CDR3 coding sequence is TGTGCCAGCAGCGGGGTAGCGGGCCGGATTATAACCGGGGAGCTGTTTTTT. The full variable domain, with the rest looked up from reference TRBV9 and TRBJ2-2, is DSGVTQTPKHLITATGQRVTLRCSPRSGDLSVYWYQQSLDQGLQFLIQYYNGEERAKGNILERFSAQQFPDLHSELNLSSLELGDSALYFCASSGVAGRIITGELFFGEGSRLTVL.